Shown below are 10 T cell receptor beta chains from a single sample sequenced in a study of control samples from healthy donors and cancer patients. The repertoire was sequenced with immunoSEQ multiplex PCR; TCRdb's copy has only in-frame clones and lacks some. The sample carries 95,000 to 150,000 clones, around 87% recorded once. Sequencing input: blood. These receptors were obtained from a man in his forties in good health.

This clone was seen a handful of times. The V gene is TRBV7-8, the J gene TRBJ1-1, with TRBD1 as a possible D gene (6 bases). The germline gives CDR1 SGHVS, CDR2 FQNEAQ. The length of the CDR3 is 14 residues. V lost 5 bases to trimming and J lost 8 bases, with 18 bases between them. The CDR3 sequence is CASSAQGKADEAFF. The CDR3 bases are TGTGCCAGCAGCGCGCAGGGGAAGGCCGACGAAGCTTTCTTT. Drawing the rest from reference TRBV7-8 and TRBJ1-1, the complete variable domain is GAGVSQSPRYKVAKRGQDVALRCDPISGHVSLFWYQQALGQGPEFLTYFQNEAQLDKSGLPSDRFFAERPEGSVSTLKIQRTQQEDSAVYLCASSAQGKADEAFFGQGTRLTVV.

The CDR3 DNA follows: TGCACCCTATCGGAGGGTATTGGGGAGACCCAGTACTTC. It specifies CTLSEGIGETQYF. The rearrangement joins TRBV29-1 to TRBJ2-5, with a weak D call TRBD2 (6 bases). From germline, CDR1 is SQVTM and CDR2 ANQGSEA. This CDR3 contains 13 residues.

The V and J genes are TRBV2 and TRBJ1-5; D not resolved. The CDR3 length is 14 residues. Deletions cut 3 bases from V and 9 bases from J, with 15 bases between. Per germline, CDR1 SNHLY and CDR2 FYNNEI. CDR3 bases: TGTGCCAGCAGTGATAGCGGCAACCGGGGGCCCCAGCATTTT. Protein: CASSDSGNRGPQHF.

The V and J genes are TRBV13 and TRBJ2-7; 9 bases align to TRBD1. Germline V gene lookup returns CDR1 PRHDT and CDR2 FYEKMQ (reference sequence). The CDR3 has 15 amino acids. The V and J ends lost 3 bases and 4 bases, in that order; junction bases with no gene match: 7. CDR3 amino acids: CASSFGQGTSYEQYF. Written as DNA, the CDR3 is TGTGCCAGCAGCTTTGGACAGGGGACTTCTTACGAGCAGTACTTC.

This clone was observed once. The chain joins TRBV7-3 to TRBJ1-3, with no clear D. The CDR3 extends over 14 amino acids. CDR1 SGHTA and CDR2 FQGTGA come from the germline V gene. V gave up 0 bases and J gave up 2 bases, with 5 bases separating them. DNA of the CDR3: TGTGCCAGCAGCTTAACAGGTCCTGGAAACACCATATATTTT. Its protein product is CASSLTGPGNTIYF.

The chain recombines TRBV24-1 with TRBJ1-1; D is possibly TRBD1 (5 bases). In germline, CDR1 is KGHDR, CDR2 SFDVKD. The CDR3 is made up of 12 amino acids. V shed 4 bases and J shed 5 bases, with 7 bases lying between them. The CDR3 loop is CATSEGGTEAFF. The CDR3 DNA reads TGTGCCACCAGTGAGGGGGGGACTGAAGCTTTCTTT.

This chain uses TRBV7-3 with TRBJ1-1, with TRBD1 as a possible D gene (5 bases). There are 13 residues in the CDR3. With 6 bases removed from V and 2 bases from J, the gap between germline ends came to 10 bases. CDR1 is SGHTA and CDR2 is FQGTGA in the germline V gene. CDR3: CASRRQINTEAFF. The CDR3 bases are TGTGCCAGCAGAAGACAGATAAACACTGAAGCTTTCTTT.

This chain connects TRBV7-2 to TRBJ2-3, with TRBD1 matching over 7 bases. V shed 5 bases and J 6 bases; nucleotides not matched to a gene: 11. The CDR3 contains 15 residues. Germline V gives CDR1 SGHTA, CDR2 FQGNSA. The CDR3 bases are TGTGCCAGCAGCCCCCGACAGGGTTTGATGGATACGCAGTATTTT. Its translation: CASSPRQGLMDTQYF.

The chain has TRBV24-1 and TRBJ2-7, with no clear D. Per the germline V gene, CDR1 is KGHDR and CDR2 is SFDVKD. The CDR3 is made up of 15 amino acids. V lost 4 bases, J lost 2 bases, and 14 bases lay in between. The CDR3 region is CATSDPLKAPYEQYF. CDR3 coding DNA: TGTGCCACCAGTGACCCGCTCAAGGCCCCCTACGAGCAGTACTTC.

This clone has more than one count but fewer than ten. The CDR3 coding sequence is TGTGCCAGCAGCACCAACAGGGGCCTGAACACTGAAGCTTTCTTT. Encoded protein: CASSTNRGLNTEAFF. The J gene is TRBJ1-1, the V gene TRBV7-6, with 7 bases that match TRBD1. Germline trimming cut 5 bases from V and 0 bases from J; bases unmatched to any gene: 6. The germline V gene encodes CDR1 SGHVS and CDR2 FNYEAQ. The CDR3 is made up of 15 amino acids.